Here is one T cell receptor beta chain with its context. This specimen belongs to a study of cytomegalovirus exposure and HLA in healthy donors. This CDR3 has 15 amino acids. CDR1 is LGHNA and CDR2 is YSLEER in the germline V gene. V lost 3 bases and J 10 bases, leaving 21 bases between the germline ends. Using immunoSEQ multiplex PCR, the repertoire was profiled, and TCRdb retains in-frame clones only, with some absent. The repertoire holds about 140,000 clones, with around four fifths as singletons. Input material: PBMCs. This receptor was taken from a woman aged 25-40 years in good health and CMV-seronegative. The chain recombines TRBV4-3 with TRBJ1-2; possibly TRBD1 for D (6 bases). CDR3 DNA: TGCGCCAGCAGCCAGGACGACAGGTCGGAAAGGTCCTACACCTTC. This translates into CASSQDDRSERSYTF.